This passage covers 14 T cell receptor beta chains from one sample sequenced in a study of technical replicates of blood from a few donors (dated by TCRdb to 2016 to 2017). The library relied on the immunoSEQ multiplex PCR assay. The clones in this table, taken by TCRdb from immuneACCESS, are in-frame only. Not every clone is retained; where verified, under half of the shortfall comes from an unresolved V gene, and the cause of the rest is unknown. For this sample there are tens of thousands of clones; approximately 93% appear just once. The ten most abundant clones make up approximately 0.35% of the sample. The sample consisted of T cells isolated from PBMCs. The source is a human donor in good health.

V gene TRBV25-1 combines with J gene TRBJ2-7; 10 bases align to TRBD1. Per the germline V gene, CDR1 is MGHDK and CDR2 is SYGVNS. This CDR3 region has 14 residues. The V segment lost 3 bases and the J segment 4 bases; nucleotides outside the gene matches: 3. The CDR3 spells CASSDGTGDYEQYF. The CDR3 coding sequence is TGTGCCAGCAGTGATGGGACAGGGGATTACGAGCAGTACTTC.

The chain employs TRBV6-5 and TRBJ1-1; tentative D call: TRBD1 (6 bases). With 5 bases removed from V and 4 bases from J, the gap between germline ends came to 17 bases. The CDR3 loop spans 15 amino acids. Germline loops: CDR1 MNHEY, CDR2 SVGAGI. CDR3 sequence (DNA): TGTGCCAGCAGTCCCAACCGAGGGGGGGGCACTGAAGCTTTCTTT. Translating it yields CASSPNRGGGTEAFF.

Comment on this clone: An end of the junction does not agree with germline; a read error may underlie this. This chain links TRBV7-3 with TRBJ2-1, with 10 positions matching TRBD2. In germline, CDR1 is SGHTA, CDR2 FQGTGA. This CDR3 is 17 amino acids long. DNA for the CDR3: TGTGCCCGCAGCTTAACGCCGATAGCGGGAGGACCCAATGAGCAGTTCTTC. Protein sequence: CARSLTPIAGGPNEQFF.

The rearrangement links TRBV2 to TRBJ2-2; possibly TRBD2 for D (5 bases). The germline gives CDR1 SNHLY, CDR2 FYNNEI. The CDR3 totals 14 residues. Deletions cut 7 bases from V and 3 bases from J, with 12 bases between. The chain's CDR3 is CASTTGRYTGELFF. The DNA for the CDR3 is TGTGCCAGCACCACGGGAAGGTACACCGGGGAGCTGTTTTTT.

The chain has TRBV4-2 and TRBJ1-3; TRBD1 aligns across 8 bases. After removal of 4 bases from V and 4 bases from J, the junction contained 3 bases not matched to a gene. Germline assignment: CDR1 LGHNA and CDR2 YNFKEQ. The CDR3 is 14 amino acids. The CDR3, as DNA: TGTGCCAGCAGCCGAGACAGGGGAGGAAACACCATATATTTT. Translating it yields CASSRDRGGNTIYF.

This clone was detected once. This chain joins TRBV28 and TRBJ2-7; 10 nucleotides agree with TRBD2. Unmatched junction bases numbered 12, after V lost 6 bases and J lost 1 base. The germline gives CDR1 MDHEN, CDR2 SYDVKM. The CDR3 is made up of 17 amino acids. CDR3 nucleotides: TGTGCCAGCAGCCTGAGACTAGCGGGCGCCATTTCCTACGAGCAGTACTTC. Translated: CASSLRLAGAISYEQYF.

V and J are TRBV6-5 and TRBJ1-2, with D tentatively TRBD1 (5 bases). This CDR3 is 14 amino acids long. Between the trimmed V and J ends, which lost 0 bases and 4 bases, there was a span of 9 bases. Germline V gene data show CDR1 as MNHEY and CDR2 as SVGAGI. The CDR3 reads CASSYSRQTYGYTF. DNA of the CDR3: TGTGCCAGCAGTTACTCGCGACAGACCTATGGCTACACCTTC.

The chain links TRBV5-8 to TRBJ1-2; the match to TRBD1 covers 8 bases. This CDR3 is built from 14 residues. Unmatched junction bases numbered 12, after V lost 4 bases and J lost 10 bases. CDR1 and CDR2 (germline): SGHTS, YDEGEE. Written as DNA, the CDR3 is TGTGCCAGCAGCCGAAAACTGGACAGGGAAGACTACACCTTC. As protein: CASSRKLDREDYTF.

CDR3 nucleotide sequence: TGTGCCAGCAGCTTAAGGGGCCGAGTGGGTGAAAAACTGTTTTTT. This codes for CASSLRGRVGEKLFF. The J gene is TRBJ1-4, the V gene TRBV11-2; the D gene is possibly TRBD1 (5 bases). CDR3 length equals 15 residues. Trimming removed 2 bases at V and 7 bases at J, with 14 bases between. The germline V gene encodes CDR1 SGHAT and CDR2 FQNNGV.

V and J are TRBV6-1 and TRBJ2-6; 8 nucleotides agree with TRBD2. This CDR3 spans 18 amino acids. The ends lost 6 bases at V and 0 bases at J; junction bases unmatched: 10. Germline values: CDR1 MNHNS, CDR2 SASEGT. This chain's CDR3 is CASSELAGGHSGANVLTF. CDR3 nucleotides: TGTGCCAGCAGCGAACTTGCGGGAGGTCACTCTGGGGCCAACGTCCTGACTTTC.

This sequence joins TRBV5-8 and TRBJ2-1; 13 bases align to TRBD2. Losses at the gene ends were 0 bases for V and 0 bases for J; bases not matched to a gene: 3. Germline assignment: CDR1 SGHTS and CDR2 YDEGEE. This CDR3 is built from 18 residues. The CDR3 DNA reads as TGTGCCAGCAGCTTGGCCACTAGCGGGAGGGGCTCCTACAATGAGCAGTTCTTC. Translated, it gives CASSLATSGRGSYNEQFF.

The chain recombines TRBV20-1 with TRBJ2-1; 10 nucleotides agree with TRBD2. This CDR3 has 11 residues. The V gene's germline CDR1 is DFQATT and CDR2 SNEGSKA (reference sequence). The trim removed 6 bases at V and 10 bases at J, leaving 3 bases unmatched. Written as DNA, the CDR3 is TGCAGTGCGGAACTAGCGGGGGAGCAGTTCTTC. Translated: CSAELAGEQFF.

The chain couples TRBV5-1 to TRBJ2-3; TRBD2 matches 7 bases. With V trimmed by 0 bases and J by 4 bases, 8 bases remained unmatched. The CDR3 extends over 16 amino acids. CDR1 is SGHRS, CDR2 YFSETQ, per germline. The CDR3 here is CASSLELRLAADTQYF. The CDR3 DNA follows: TGCGCCAGCAGCTTGGAACTTCGCCTAGCGGCAGATACGCAGTATTTT.

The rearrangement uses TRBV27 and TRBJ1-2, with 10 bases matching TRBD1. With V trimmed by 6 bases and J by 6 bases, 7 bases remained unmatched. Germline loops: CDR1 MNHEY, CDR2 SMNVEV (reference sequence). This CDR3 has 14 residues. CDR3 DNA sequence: TGTGCCAGCAGGTCGACAGGGGGCAAGGATGGCTACACCTTC. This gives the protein CASRSTGGKDGYTF.